These 20 T cell receptor beta chains were sequenced from one sample in a study of T cells in Graves' hyperthyroidism and ophthalmopathy. TCR beta CDR3 sequences were amplified from RNA transcripts. HTBI primers drove first-round RT-PCR of the TCR CDR3. In TCRdb, the multiplex PCR reads were re-called with MiXCR into one record per CDR3 protein. The table includes fewer than 550,000 distinct CDR3 sequences, 24% detected once. The specimen was blood. The receptors were gathered from a woman in her twenties or thirties with Graves' ophthalmopathy.

The chain carries TRBV6-1 and TRBJ2-7; D is perhaps TRBD1 or TRBD2 (5 bases each). Trimming took off 5 bases at V and 0 bases at J, with 14 bases between the two ends. Germline V gene sequence: CDR1 MNHNS, CDR2 SASEGT. The CDR3 runs to 15 residues. The CDR3 coding sequence is TGTGCCAGCAGTAATGAACGGGGCCGCTCCTACGAGCAGTACTTC. It yields the protein CASSNERGRSYEQYF.

At least ten counts were recorded for this clonotype. The chain recombines TRBV2 with TRBJ2-5; 12 bases line up with TRBD2. Germline V lookup: CDR1 SNHLY, CDR2 FYNNEI. This CDR3 spans 14 amino acids. The V segment lost 8 bases and the J segment 7 bases; nucleotides outside the gene matches: 8. In DNA, the CDR3 is TGTGCCAGCCAAAGACTAGCGGGGGTGAGGACCCAGTACTTC. Its protein product is CASQRLAGVRTQYF.

This clonotype was observed many times. This chain uses TRBV6-2 or TRBV6-3 with TRBJ1-1; perhaps TRBD1 as D (5 bases). Trimming cost V 0 bases and J 6 bases, with 11 bases left between them. CDR3 length equals 14 residues. The germline gives CDR1 MNHEY, CDR2 SVGEGT. CDR3 nucleotide sequence: TGTGCCAGCAGTTACTCGACGGGGGTTCCTGAAGCTTTCTTT. Protein sequence: CASSYSTGVPEAFF.

The J gene is TRBJ1-1, the V gene TRBV11-2; no reliable D call. Per the germline V gene, CDR1 is SGHAT and CDR2 is FQNNGV. Trimming took 7 bases from V and 5 from J, leaving 11 bases between them. The CDR3 runs to 12 residues. The CDR3 sequence: CASILEGTEAFF. The CDR3 DNA reads TGTGCCAGCATCCTTGAGGGAACTGAAGCTTTCTTT.

This clonotype was counted ten times or more. The rearrangement uses TRBV28 and TRBJ1-5; tentatively, D is TRBD1 (6 bases). Deletions cut 11 bases from V and 6 bases from J, with 17 bases between. The CDR3 is 13 residues long. Germline CDR1 is MDHEN and CDR2 is SYDVKM. As DNA, the CDR3 is TGTGCCGGAAGAAGGGGGTGGACTCAGCCCCAGCATTTT. Translation gives CAGRRGWTQPQHF.

Many counts were recorded for this clonotype. V is TRBV2 and J is TRBJ1-1; TRBD1 is a possible D gene (6 bases). Germline CDR1 reads SNHLY; CDR2 reads FYNNEI. This CDR3 is built from 12 residues. The germline V and J ends were trimmed by 9 bases and 1 base, with 9 bases remaining between them. CDR3 in DNA: TGTGCCAGTCAGACAGGGAACACTGAAGCTTTCTTT. The encoded protein is CASQTGNTEAFF.

This clonotype was counted once. Being one base from a much bigger clone, this may be a read error. The rearrangement links TRBV6-1 to TRBJ2-5, with 8 positions matching TRBD2. This CDR3 comprises 15 residues. Germline CDR1 and CDR2: MNHNS and SASEGT. The CDR3 region is CASSRLAFGQETKYF. Here the CDR3 DNA reads TGTGCCAGCAGTCGACTAGCGTTTGGGCAAGAGACCAAGTACTTC.

The V and J genes are TRBV6-4 and TRBJ2-1, with TRBD2 matching 8 bases. Trimming removed 2 bases from V and 6 bases from J; junction bases left unmatched: 21. Germline V gene lookup returns CDR1 MRHNA and CDR2 SNTAGT. CDR3 size: 20 residues. This CDR3 is CASSDRPSGRGWVGRNEQFF. The CDR3 DNA is TGTGCCAGCAGTGACCGCCCTAGCGGGCGAGGTTGGGTGGGGCGCAATGAGCAGTTCTTC.

The chain links TRBV6-1 to TRBJ2-7; D may be TRBD1 (6 bases). This CDR3 spans 14 amino acids. Germline V gene sequence: CDR1 MNHNS, CDR2 SASEGT. Trimming pared 5 bases from V and 0 bases from J, leaving 11 bases between. The CDR3 protein is CASSQGQTSYEQYF. Written as DNA, the CDR3 is TGTGCCAGCAGTCAAGGACAGACCTCCTACGAGCAGTACTTC.

This clonotype appeared many times. The rearrangement uses TRBV12-3 or TRBV12-4 and TRBJ1-1, with a weak D call TRBD1 (6 bases). This CDR3 contains 16 residues. V was pared by 5 bases and J by 4 bases, with 20 bases between. The CDR3 reads CASSPQGGLGSTEAFF. DNA for the CDR3: TGTGCCAGCAGTCCACAGGGAGGATTGGGAAGCACTGAAGCTTTCTTT.

This clonotype was observed a few times. The V and J genes are TRBV3-1 and TRBJ1-1; D remains ambiguous. In germline, CDR1 is LGHDT, CDR2 YNNKEL (reference sequence). CDR3 size: 14 residues. V was shortened by 0 bases and J by 8 bases, with 13 bases between the two germline ends. For the CDR3, the DNA is TGTGCCAGCAGCCAAGAGGGGTTTAATACCGAAGCTTTCTTT. Translation: CASSQEGFNTEAFF.

This clonotype was detected ten times or more. The genes are TRBV20-1 and TRBJ2-7, with 7 nucleotides matching TRBD2. This CDR3 comprises 14 residues. Germline assignment: CDR1 DFQATT and CDR2 SNEGSKA (reference sequence). The V segment lost 3 bases and the J segment 3 bases; nucleotides outside the gene matches: 8. The CDR3 DNA reads TGCAGTGCTAGCCCAGCGGGGACCCGCTACGAGCAGTACTTC. The encoded protein is CSASPAGTRYEQYF.

This clonotype was recorded many times. V and J are TRBV28 and TRBJ1-1; no clear D gene. Between the trimmed V and J ends, which lost 1 base and 3 bases, there was a span of 18 bases. Germline CDR1 reads MDHEN; CDR2 reads SYDVKM. This CDR3 has 17 residues. CDR3 loop: CASSLSARYGRDTEAFF. CDR3 nucleotide sequence: TGTGCCAGCAGTTTATCCGCCCGGTACGGGAGGGACACTGAAGCTTTCTTT.

There are many counts of this clonotype. This chain uses TRBV30 with TRBJ1-1, with TRBD1 identical over 9 bases. The CDR3 length is 14 residues. CDR1 is GTSNPN and CDR2 is SVGIG in the germline V gene (reference sequence). V lost 7 bases, J lost 4 bases, and 10 bases stayed unmatched. CDR3 nucleotide sequence: TGTGCCTCACAGGGGGCGGTGGGGGTCACTGAAGCTTTCTTT. This codes for CASQGAVGVTEAFF. Variable domain in full (rest from reference TRBV30 and TRBJ1-1): SQTIHQWPATLVQPVGSPLSLECTVEGTSNPNLYWYRQAAGRGLQLLFYSVGIGQISSEVPQNLSASRPQDRQFILSSKKLLLSDSGFYLCASQGAVGVTEAFFGQGTRLTVV.

V and J are TRBV27 and TRBJ1-2, with D possibly being TRBD1 (6 bases). The CDR3 has 14 amino acids. Between the trimmed V and J ends, which lost 10 bases and 6 bases, there was a span of 21 bases. Germline V gives CDR1 MNHEY, CDR2 SMNVEV (reference sequence). CDR3 coding DNA: TGTGCCACCTCAGACGCGGACAGACTCCATGGCTACACCTTC. This encodes CATSDADRLHGYTF.

The V and J genes are TRBV12-3 or TRBV12-4 and TRBJ1-2; TRBD1 aligns across 8 bases. The ends lost 1 base at V and 4 bases at J; junction bases unmatched: 5. The CDR3 spans 15 residues. The CDR3: CASSLVGQVLYGYTF. In nucleotides, the CDR3 is TGTGCCAGCAGTTTAGTGGGACAGGTCCTCTATGGCTACACCTTC.

This clonotype was picked up many times. The chain is built from TRBV6-1 and TRBJ1-5; D call uncertain. Deletions cut 1 base from V and 3 bases from J, with 7 bases between. The CDR3 runs 14 residues. Germline V gene data show CDR1 as MNHNS and CDR2 as SASEGT. Written as DNA, the CDR3 is TGTGCCAGCAGTGAAGTTGAGGTCAATCAGCCCCAGCATTTT. Translated, it gives CASSEVEVNQPQHF.

This clonotype was seen a few times. A much larger clone lies a single base off, so this may be a read error. No conserved phenylalanine or tryptophan is present at the end of the CDR3, so a read error is the likely explanation. The V call is TRBV11-2, the J call TRBJ1-2; tentatively, D is TRBD1 (5 bases). CDR1 SGHAT and CDR2 FQNNGV come from the germline V gene. The CDR3 spans 17 residues. The V and J ends lost 0 bases and 4 bases respectively, with 18 bases between them. This CDR3 is CASSLELGGLMSYGYTL. The CDR3 nucleotides are TGTGCCAGCAGCTTAGAACTGGGGGGTTTGATGTCCTATGGCTACACCCTC.

This chain joins TRBV28 and TRBJ2-2; 9 positions agree with TRBD1. This CDR3 has 16 residues. The germline V gene encodes CDR1 MDHEN and CDR2 SYDVKM. V gave up 5 bases and J gave up 4 bases; unmatched junction bases: 8. The CDR3 here is CASSGRTGVGTGELFF. The CDR3 DNA reads as TGTGCCAGCAGTGGGAGGACAGGGGTTGGCACCGGGGAGCTGTTTTTT.

The CDR3 bases are TGTGCCAGCAATAAGCGGGAGGGCCATTTGCACACCGGGGAGCTGTTTTTT. It is translated as CASNKREGHLHTGELFF. The chain recombines TRBV7-8 with TRBJ2-2, with 10 bases lining up with TRBD2. Germline V gives CDR1 SGHVS, CDR2 FQNEAQ. The V and J ends lost 7 bases and 3 bases, in that order; junction bases with no gene match: 11. This CDR3 comprises 17 residues.